This TCR beta chain was sequenced for a study of CXCR3-negative and CXCR3-positive naive CD8 T cells. Across the whole study: Each library gave roughly 1.5 +/- 0.3 million of 130 million to 150 million TRB reads.

As for this clonotype: Its antigen is unidentified.

cDNA libraries for TRB were generated by 5' RACE incorporating UMI labels. One entry per CDR3 protein, without DNA, is what TCRdb gives after re-calling the 5' RACE reads. Its table records about 40,000 distinct CDR3 sequences. General observations from the study: Diversity was high in both naive subsets and much lower in memory cells. Similar TRBV-TRBJ gene usage was seen in naive CXCR3-negative and CXCR3-positive cells, but not in memory cells.

Sequencing was done on a sample of memory CD8+ T cells from blood. The TCR comes from a human donor in good health. Some clones in this sample may be carry-over from other donors' samples.

The CDR3 loop reads CASSLEPDTNTGELFF. The rearrangement links TRBV5-5 to TRBJ2-2. The CDR3 is made up of 16 amino acids. Germline CDR1 is SGHKS and CDR2 is YYEKEE (reference sequence).